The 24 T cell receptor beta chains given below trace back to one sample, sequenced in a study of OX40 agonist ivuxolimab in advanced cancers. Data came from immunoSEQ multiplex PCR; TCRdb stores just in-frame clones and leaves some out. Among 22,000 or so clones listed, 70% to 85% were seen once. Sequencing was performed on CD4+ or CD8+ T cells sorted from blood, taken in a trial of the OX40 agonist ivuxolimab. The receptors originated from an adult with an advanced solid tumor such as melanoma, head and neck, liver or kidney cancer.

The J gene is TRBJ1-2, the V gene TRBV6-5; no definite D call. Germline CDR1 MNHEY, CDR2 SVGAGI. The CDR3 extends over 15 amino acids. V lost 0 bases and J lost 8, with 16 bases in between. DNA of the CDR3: TGTGCCAGCAGTTACTCGAAGAGCGGGCGCTTGGGCTACACCTTC. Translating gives CASSYSKSGRLGYTF.

The DNA for the CDR3 is TGTGCCAGCAGCCAATTCGGAACAGATACGCAGTATTTT. Its translation: CASSQFGTDTQYF. The chain combines TRBV14 with TRBJ2-3; D call uncertain. Germline CDR1 and CDR2: SGHDN and FVKESK. V lost 2 bases and J lost 3, with 6 bases in between. The CDR3 totals 13 residues.

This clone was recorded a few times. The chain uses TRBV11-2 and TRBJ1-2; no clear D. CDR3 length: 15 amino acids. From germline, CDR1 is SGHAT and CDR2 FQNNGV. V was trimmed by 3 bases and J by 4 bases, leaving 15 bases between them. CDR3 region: CASSLGPGGVYGYTF. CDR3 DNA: TGTGCCAGCAGCTTGGGCCCGGGTGGTGTCTATGGCTACACCTTC.

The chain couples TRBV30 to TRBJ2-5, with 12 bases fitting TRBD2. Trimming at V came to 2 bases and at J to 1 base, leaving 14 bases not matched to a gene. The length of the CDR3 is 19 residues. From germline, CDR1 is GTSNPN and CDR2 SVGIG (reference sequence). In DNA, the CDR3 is TGTGCCTGGAGTCAACTAGCGGGAGGCCACCTGGGGCCCCAAGAGACCCAGTACTTC. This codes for CAWSQLAGGHLGPQETQYF.

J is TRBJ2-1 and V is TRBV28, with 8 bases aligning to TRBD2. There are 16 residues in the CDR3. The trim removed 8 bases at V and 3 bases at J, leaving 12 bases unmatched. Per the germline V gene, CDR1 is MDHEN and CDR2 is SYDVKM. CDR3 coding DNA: TGTGCCAGCGGTGTATTGGGGACTAGTTTCTACAATGAGCAGTTCTTC. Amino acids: CASGVLGTSFYNEQFF.

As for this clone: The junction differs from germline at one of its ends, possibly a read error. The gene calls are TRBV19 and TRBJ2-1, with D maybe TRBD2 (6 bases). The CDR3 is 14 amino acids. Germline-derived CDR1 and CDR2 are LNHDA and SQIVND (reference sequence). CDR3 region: CASSRERAYNEQFF. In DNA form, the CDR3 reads TGTGCCAGCAGTAGAGAGCGGGCCTACAATGAGCAGTTCTTC.

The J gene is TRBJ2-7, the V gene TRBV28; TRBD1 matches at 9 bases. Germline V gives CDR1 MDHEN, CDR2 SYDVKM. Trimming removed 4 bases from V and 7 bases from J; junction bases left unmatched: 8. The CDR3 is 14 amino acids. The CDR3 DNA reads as TGTGCCAGCAGTTCCCCCGGGACAGGGCAGGAGCAGTACTTC. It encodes CASSSPGTGQEQYF.

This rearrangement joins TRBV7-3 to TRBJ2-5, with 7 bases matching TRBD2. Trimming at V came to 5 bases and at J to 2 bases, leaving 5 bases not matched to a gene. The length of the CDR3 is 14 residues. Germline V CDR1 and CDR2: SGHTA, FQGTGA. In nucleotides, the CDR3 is TGTGCCAGCAGCCGAGGAGCGGGGCAAGAGACCCAGTACTTC. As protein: CASSRGAGQETQYF.

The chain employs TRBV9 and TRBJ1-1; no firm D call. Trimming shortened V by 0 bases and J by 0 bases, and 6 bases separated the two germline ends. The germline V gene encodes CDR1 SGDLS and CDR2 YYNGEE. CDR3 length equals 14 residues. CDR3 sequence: CASSVAELNTEAFF. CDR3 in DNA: TGTGCCAGCAGCGTAGCGGAGCTGAACACTGAAGCTTTCTTT.

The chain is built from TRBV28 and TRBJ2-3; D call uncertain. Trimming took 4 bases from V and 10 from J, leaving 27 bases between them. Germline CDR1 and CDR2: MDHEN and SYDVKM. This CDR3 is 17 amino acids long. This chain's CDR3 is CASSSPSAGVGSGAQYF. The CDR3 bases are TGTGCCAGCAGTTCTCCCTCCGCCGGTGTGGGATCTGGTGCGCAGTATTTT.

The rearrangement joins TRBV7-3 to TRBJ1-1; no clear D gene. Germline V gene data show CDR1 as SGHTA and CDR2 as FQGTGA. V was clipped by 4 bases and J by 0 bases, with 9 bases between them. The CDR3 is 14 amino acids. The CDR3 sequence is CASSYQLMNTEAFF. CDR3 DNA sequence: TGTGCCAGCAGCTATCAGCTGATGAACACTGAAGCTTTCTTT. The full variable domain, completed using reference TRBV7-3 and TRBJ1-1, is GAGVSQTPSNKVTEKGKYVELRCDPISGHTALYWYRQSLGQGPEFLIYFQGTGAADDSGLPNDRFFAVRPEGSVSTLKIQRTERGDSAVYLCASSYQLMNTEAFFGQGTRLTVV.

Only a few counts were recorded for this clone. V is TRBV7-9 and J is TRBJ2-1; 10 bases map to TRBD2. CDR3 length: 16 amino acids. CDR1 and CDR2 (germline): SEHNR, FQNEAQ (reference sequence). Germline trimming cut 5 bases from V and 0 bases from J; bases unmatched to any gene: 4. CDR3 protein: CASSDLAGGSYNEQFF. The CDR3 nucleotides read TGTGCCAGCAGCGATTTAGCGGGAGGCTCCTACAATGAGCAGTTCTTC.

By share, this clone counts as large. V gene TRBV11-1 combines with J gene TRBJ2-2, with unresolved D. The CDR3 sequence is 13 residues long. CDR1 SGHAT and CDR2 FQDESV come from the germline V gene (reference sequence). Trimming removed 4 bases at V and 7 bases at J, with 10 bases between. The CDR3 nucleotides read TGTGCCAGCAGCTACCCCGGTGACGGGGAGCTGTTTTTT. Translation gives CASSYPGDGELFF. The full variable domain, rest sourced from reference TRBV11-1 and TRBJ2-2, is EAEVAQSPRYKITEKSQAVAFWCDPISGHATLYWYRQILGQGPELLVQFQDESVVDDSQLPKDRFSAERLKGVDSTLKIQPAELGDSAMYLCASSYPGDGELFFGEGSRLTVL.

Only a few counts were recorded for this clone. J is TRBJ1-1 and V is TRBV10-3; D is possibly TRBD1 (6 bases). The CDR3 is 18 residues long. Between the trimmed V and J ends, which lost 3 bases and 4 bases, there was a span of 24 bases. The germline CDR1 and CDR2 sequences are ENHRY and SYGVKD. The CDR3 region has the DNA TGTGCCATCAGTGAAGGACTTCGGAGCACCTCCAGGGGCACTGAAGCTTTCTTT. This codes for CAISEGLRSTSRGTEAFF.

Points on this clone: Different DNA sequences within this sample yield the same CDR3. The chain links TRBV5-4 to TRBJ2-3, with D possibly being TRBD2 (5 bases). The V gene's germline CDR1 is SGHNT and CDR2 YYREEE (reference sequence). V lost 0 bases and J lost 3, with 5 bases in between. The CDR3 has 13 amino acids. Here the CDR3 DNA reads TGTGCCAGCAGCTTGGGCGGGACAGATACGCAGTATTTT. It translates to CASSLGGTDTQYF. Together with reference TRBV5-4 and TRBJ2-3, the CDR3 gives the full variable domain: ETGVTQSPTHLIKTRGQQVTLRCSSQSGHNTVSWYQQALGQGPQFIFQYYREEENGRGNFPPRFSGLQFPNYSSELNVNALELDDSALYLCASSLGGTDTQYFGPGTRLTVL.

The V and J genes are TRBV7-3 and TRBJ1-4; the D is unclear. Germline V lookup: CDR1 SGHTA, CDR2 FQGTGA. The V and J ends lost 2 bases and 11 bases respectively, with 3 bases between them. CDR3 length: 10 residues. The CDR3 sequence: CASSLAKLFF. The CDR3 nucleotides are TGTGCCAGCAGCTTAGCGAAACTGTTTTTT.

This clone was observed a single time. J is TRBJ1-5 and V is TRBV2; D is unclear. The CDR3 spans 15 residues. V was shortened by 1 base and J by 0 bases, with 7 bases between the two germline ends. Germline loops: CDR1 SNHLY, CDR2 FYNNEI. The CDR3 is CASSEEQISNQPQHF. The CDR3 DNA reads TGTGCCAGCAGTGAAGAGCAGATTAGCAATCAGCCCCAGCATTTT.

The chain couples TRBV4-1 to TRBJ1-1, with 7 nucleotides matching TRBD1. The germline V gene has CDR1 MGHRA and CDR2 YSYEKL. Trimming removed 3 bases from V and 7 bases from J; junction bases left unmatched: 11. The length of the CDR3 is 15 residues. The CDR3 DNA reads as TGCGCCAGCAGCCACCACACAGGGGCCTGGCGTGAAGCTTTCTTT. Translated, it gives CASSHHTGAWREAFF.

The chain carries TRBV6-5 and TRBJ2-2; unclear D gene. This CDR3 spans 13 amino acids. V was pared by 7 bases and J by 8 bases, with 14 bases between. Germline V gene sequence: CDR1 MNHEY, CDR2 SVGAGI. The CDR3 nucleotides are TGTGCCAGCACATCCCCTGCAGGTGGGGAGCTGTTTTTT. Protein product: CASTSPAGGELFF.

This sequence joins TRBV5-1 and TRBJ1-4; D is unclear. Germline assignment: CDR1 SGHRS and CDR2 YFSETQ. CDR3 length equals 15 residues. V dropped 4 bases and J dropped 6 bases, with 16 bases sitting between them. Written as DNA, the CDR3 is TGCGCCAGCAGCCTAGGGAGGATTCGCGATGAAAAACTGTTTTTT. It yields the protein CASSLGRIRDEKLFF.

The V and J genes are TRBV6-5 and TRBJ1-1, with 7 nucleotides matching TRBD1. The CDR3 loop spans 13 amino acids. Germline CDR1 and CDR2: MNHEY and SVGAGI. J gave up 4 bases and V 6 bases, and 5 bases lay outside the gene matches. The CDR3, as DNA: TGTGCCAGCAGACGACCAGGGGGCACTGAAGCTTTCTTT. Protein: CASRRPGGTEAFF.

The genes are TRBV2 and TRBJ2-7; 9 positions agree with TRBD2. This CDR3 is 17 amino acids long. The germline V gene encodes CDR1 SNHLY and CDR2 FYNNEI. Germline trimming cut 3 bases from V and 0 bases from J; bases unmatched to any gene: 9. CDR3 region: CASSELAGALSSYEQYF. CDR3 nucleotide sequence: TGTGCCAGCAGTGAGTTAGCGGGGGCCTTAAGCTCCTACGAGCAGTACTTC.

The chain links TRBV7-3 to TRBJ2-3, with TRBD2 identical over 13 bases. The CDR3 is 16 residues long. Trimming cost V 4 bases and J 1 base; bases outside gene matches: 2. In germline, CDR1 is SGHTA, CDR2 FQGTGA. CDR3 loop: CASSSGLAGGTDTQYF. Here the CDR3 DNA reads TGTGCCAGCAGCTCCGGACTAGCGGGGGGCACAGATACGCAGTATTTT.

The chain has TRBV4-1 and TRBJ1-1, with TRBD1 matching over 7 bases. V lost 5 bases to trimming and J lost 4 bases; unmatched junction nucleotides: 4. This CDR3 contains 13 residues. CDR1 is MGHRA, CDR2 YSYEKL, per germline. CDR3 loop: CASSRGQSTEAFF. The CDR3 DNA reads TGCGCCAGCAGCAGGGGACAGTCCACTGAAGCTTTCTTT.